This T cell receptor beta chain was captured in a study of blood T cells in healthy people across ages. The authors ran a second PCR of roughly 7 to 11 cycles using a sample-barcoded 5' primer and a J-beta primer mix. Each CDR3 protein gets one entry after TCRdb re-called the 5' RACE reads with MiXCR. This table has just over 800,000 distinct CDR3 sequences, less than 80% appearing once. Germline-derived CDR1 and CDR2 are SGDLS and YYNGEE. CDR3 size: 15 residues. A note on this clonotype: Germline is not matched at one junction end, which may reflect a read error.

The chain has TRBV9 and TRBJ2-5, with 8 bases that match TRBD1. The end of the DNA fits TRBJ2-7 better, so the J call may be wrong. Sequenced sample: blood. This receptor was obtained from a man aged 30 to 39 in good health. The CDR3 bases are TGTGTCAGCAGCGGTGGAGGGGACAGGCGGGACGAGCAGTACTTC. This gives the protein CVSSGGGDRRDEQYF.